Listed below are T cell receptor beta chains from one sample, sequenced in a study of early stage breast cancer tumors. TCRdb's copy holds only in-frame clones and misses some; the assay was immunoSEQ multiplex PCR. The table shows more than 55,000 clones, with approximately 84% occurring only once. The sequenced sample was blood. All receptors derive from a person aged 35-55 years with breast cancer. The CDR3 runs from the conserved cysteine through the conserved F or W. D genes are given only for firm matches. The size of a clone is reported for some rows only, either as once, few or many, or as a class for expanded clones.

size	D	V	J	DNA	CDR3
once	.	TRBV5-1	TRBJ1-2	TGCGCCAGCAGCTTGTTAGGGGGGTCGGACAGCTATGGCTACACCTTC	CASSLLGGSDSYGYTF
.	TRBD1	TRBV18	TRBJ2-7	TGTGCCAGCTCGCAGGACAGGGGTTCCTACGAGCAGTACTTC	CASSQDRGSYEQYF
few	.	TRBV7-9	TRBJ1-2	TGTGCCAGCAGCTTGCCAGGGGCTACCTATGGCTACACCTTC	CASSLPGATYGYTF
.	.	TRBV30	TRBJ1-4	TGTGCCTGGAGTGACCGGCGGGGGCGTGAAAAACTGTTTTTT	CAWSDRRGREKLFF
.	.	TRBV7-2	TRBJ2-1	TGTGCCAGCAGCCAACTAGTATTATATAGGGATGAGCAGTTCTTC	CASSQLVLYRDEQFF
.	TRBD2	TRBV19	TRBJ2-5	TGTGCCAGTACCCCCCCCGGCGGCACCGGGGGGGAGACCCAGTACTTC	CASTPPGGTGGETQYF
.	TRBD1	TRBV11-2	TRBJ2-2	TGTGCCAGCAGCTTGAGGGACAGAAAGGCCAGAAGAAACACCGGGGAGCTGTTTTTT	CASSLRDRKARRNTGELFF
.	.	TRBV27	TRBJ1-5	TGTGCCAGCAGTTTACCCCCGGGCGCCGGGATTAGCAATCAGCCCCAGCATTTT	CASSLPPGAGISNQPQHF
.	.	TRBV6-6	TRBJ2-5	TGTGCCAGCAGTCCGCGAAACCAAGAGACCCAGTACTTC	CASSPRNQETQYF
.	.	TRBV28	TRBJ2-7	TGTGCCAGCAGTCTGTGGACCTCCTCCTACGAGCAGTACTTC	CASSLWTSSYEQYF
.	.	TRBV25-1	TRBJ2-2	TGTGCCAGCAGTGGCAGGGGCCTGAACACCGGGGAGCTGTTTTTT	CASSGRGLNTGELFF
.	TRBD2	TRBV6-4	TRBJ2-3	TGTGCCAGCAGTGACACTAGCGGGATGCACACAGATACGCAGTATTTT	CASSDTSGMHTDTQYF
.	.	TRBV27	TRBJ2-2	TGTGCCAGCAGTTTTAGGACCGGGGAGCTGTTTTTT	CASSFRTGELFF
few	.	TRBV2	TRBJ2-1	TGTGCCAGCGGGTCCCTCCTGCATGTTGAGCAGTTCTTC	CASGSLLHVEQFF